Included here is one TCR beta chain sequence, with context. Antigen specificity is unknown. The record originates from a study of cytotoxic CD8 clonotypes in ibrutinib-treated CLL. Target depth was 1 in 200,000 to 1 in 1 million T cells, about 10x per clonotype. TCRdb's table, derived via immunoSEQ multiplex PCR, lists solely in-frame clones and lacks some. The sample lists about 84,000 clones, more than 70% occurring once. V was clipped by 4 bases and J by 1 base; unmatched bases: 7. The germline V gene encodes CDR1 SGHVS and CDR2 FQNEAQ. The CDR3 is 15 amino acids. Study-wide results and limits: Ibrutinib response saw clonality rise, and progression saw it return toward baseline.

The sample was PBMCs, taken before ibrutinib treatment. This sequence joins TRBV7-8 and TRBJ2-7; 7 bases match TRBD1. The receptor's source is a human donor with chronic lymphocytic leukemia. The CDR3 reads CASSYKTGMSYEQYF. Written as DNA, the CDR3 is TGTGCCAGCAGCTATAAGACAGGGATGTCCTACGAGCAGTACTTC.